Following are 17 T cell receptor beta chains from one sample sequenced in a study of Tregs in tolerant kidney transplant recipients. Using immunoSEQ multiplex PCR, the repertoire was profiled, and TCRdb retains in-frame clones only, with some absent. The top ten clones hold about 0.64% of a sample with some 250,000 clones, roughly 84% of them seen once. Sequencing input: CD4+ T cells from blood. The receptors shown here come from a human donor in good health.

This clone was detected only once. This chain uses TRBV19 with TRBJ2-7, with TRBD1 matching over 7 bases. CDR1 is LNHDA, CDR2 SQIVND, per germline (reference sequence). V was clipped by 2 bases and J by 3 bases; unmatched bases: 4. CDR3 length equals 14 residues. CDR3 protein: CASSIPGQLYEQYF. Here the CDR3 DNA reads TGTGCCAGTAGTATACCGGGACAGCTCTACGAGCAGTACTTC.

The V and J genes are TRBV6-1 and TRBJ2-7, with D uncertain. Germline V CDR1 and CDR2: MNHNS, SASEGT. Trimming removed 7 bases at V and 3 bases at J, with 13 bases between. The CDR3 covers 13 residues. CDR3 nucleotides: TGTGCCAGCACCCGGGCCACCTTCTACGAGCAGTACTTC. It yields the protein CASTRATFYEQYF.

V is TRBV5-1 and J is TRBJ1-1; a weak D match, TRBD1 (6 bases). The V gene lost 5 bases and the J gene lost 5 bases, with 16 bases spanning the gap. In germline, CDR1 is SGHRS, CDR2 YFSETQ. The CDR3 extends over 14 amino acids. CDR3 protein: CASSPYGGGTEAFF. The CDR3, as DNA: TGCGCCAGCAGTCCCTATGGAGGGGGGACTGAAGCTTTCTTT. The variable domain in full, completed from reference TRBV5-1 and TRBJ1-1, reads KAGVTQTPRYLIKTRGQQVTLSCSPISGHRSVSWYQQTPGQGLQFLFEYFSETQRNKGNFPGRFSGRQFSNSRSEMNVSTLELGDSALYLCASSPYGGGTEAFFGQGTRLTVV.

The CDR3 loop reads CASSPGLQNTGELFF. DNA of the CDR3: TGCGCCAGCAGTCCGGGACTCCAGAACACCGGGGAGCTGTTTTTT. The rearrangement uses TRBV5-1 and TRBJ2-2; possibly TRBD2 for D (6 bases). Germline V gene data show CDR1 as SGHRS and CDR2 as YFSETQ. CDR3 length: 15 residues. V was clipped by 5 bases and J by 1 base, with 12 bases between them.

This clone was counted a few times. This sequence joins TRBV9 and TRBJ2-6, with 9 bases lining up with TRBD1. Germline values: CDR1 SGDLS, CDR2 YYNGEE. The junction had 7 bases not matched to a gene; V was cut back by 0 bases and J by 0 bases. There are 19 residues in the CDR3. This chain's CDR3 is CASSVELGTGSSGANVLTF. CDR3 DNA: TGTGCCAGCAGCGTAGAGTTGGGGACAGGGAGCTCTGGGGCCAACGTCCTGACTTTC.

V gene TRBV2 combines with J gene TRBJ1-5; D may be TRBD1 (6 bases). The CDR3 runs to 13 residues. Germline V gene data show CDR1 as SNHLY and CDR2 as FYNNEI. V was trimmed by 6 bases and J by 6 bases, leaving 12 bases between them. The CDR3 here is CASRGGVGQPQHF. DNA for the CDR3: TGTGCCAGCAGGGGGGGCGTGGGTCAGCCCCAGCATTTT.

This chain joins TRBV18 and TRBJ2-7, with unresolved D. Trimming left V 1 base short and J 1 base short, with 11 bases between. This CDR3 region has 15 residues. Per germline, CDR1 KGHSH and CDR2 LQKENI. CDR3 sequence reads: CASSPLDQFSYEQYF. The CDR3 DNA reads TGTGCCAGCTCACCACTCGACCAATTTTCCTACGAGCAGTACTTC. Full variable domain (rest looked up from reference TRBV18 and TRBJ2-7): NAGVMQNPRHLVRRRGQEARLRCSPMKGHSHVYWYRQLPEEGLKFMVYLQKENIIDESGMPKERFSAEFPKEGPSILRIQQVVRGDSAAYFCASSPLDQFSYEQYFGPGTRLTVT.

The chain links TRBV7-9 to TRBJ1-5; D call uncertain. The germline gives CDR1 SEHNR, CDR2 FQNEAQ (reference sequence). Between the trimmed V and J ends, which lost 5 bases and 4 bases, there was a span of 9 bases. The CDR3 extends over 13 amino acids. The CDR3 sequence: CASSLWGNQPQHF. The DNA for the CDR3 is TGTGCCAGCAGCCTTTGGGGAAATCAGCCCCAGCATTTT. The full variable domain, rest sourced from reference TRBV7-9 and TRBJ1-5, is DTGVSQNPRHKITKRGQNVTFRCDPISEHNRLYWYRQTLGQGPEFLTYFQNEAQLEKSRLLSDRFSAERPKGSFSTLEIQRTEQGDSAMYLCASSLWGNQPQHFGDGTRLSIL.

The genes are TRBV4-2 and TRBJ2-5; a possible D gene is TRBD1 (6 bases). CDR1 is LGHNA, CDR2 YNFKEQ, per germline. V shed 1 base and J shed 0 bases, with 6 bases lying between them. There are 14 residues in the CDR3. The CDR3 coding sequence is TGTGCCAGCAGCCAAGCAGGGGACCAAGAGACCCAGTACTTC. Protein sequence: CASSQAGDQETQYF.

The table lists this clone with a count of one. V is TRBV27 and J is TRBJ1-2, with 12 bases fitting TRBD1. CDR1 is MNHEY, CDR2 SMNVEV, per germline (reference sequence). CDR3 size: 14 residues. The J segment lost 8 bases and the V segment lost 3 bases, leaving 4 bases of the junction unmatched. CDR3: CASSLGQGAKGYTF. The CDR3 DNA reads TGTGCCAGCAGTTTGGGACAGGGGGCGAAGGGCTACACCTTC.

The chain employs TRBV7-2 and TRBJ2-2; tentative D call: TRBD1 (6 bases). V was pared by 3 bases and J by 0 bases, with 11 bases between. The germline V gene encodes CDR1 SGHTA and CDR2 FQGNSA. The CDR3 loop spans 16 amino acids. CDR3 bases: TGTGCCAGCAGCTTGCAGGGGACCTCGAACACCGGGGAGCTGTTTTTT. Protein sequence: CASSLQGTSNTGELFF.

The chain recombines TRBV7-9 with TRBJ1-3; 11 bases fit TRBD1. The CDR3 covers 16 residues. The V segment lost 5 bases and the J segment 4 bases; nucleotides outside the gene matches: 7. Per the germline V gene, CDR1 is SEHNR and CDR2 is FQNEAQ (reference sequence). CDR3 DNA: TGTGCCAGCAGCCACGGACAGGGGGCATCCGGAAACACCATATATTTT. Protein sequence: CASSHGQGASGNTIYF.

This rearrangement joins TRBV6-6 to TRBJ2-3; D is perhaps TRBD2 (6 bases). Germline CDR1 reads MNHNY; CDR2 reads SVGAGI (reference sequence). V dropped 3 bases and J dropped 3 bases, with 7 bases sitting between them. The CDR3 loop spans 13 amino acids. CDR3 DNA sequence: TGTGCCAGCAGTTATGGGGGGACAGATACGCAGTATTTT. This translates into CASSYGGTDTQYF.

This chain joins TRBV4-1 and TRBJ2-7; D gene ambiguous. CDR3 length: 15 amino acids. Germline V gene data show CDR1 as MGHRA and CDR2 as YSYEKL. The ends were cut back, 0 bases at V and 2 bases at J, with 11 bases in the middle. As DNA, the CDR3 is TGCGCCAGCAGCCAAGAATTCCTCACAACCTACGAGCAGTACTTC. It specifies CASSQEFLTTYEQYF.

This clone was counted once. The chain combines TRBV10-3 with TRBJ2-3; TRBD2 matches 11 bases. Germline assignment: CDR1 ENHRY and CDR2 SYGVKD. The CDR3 sequence is 16 residues long. The V and J ends lost 3 bases and 3 bases, in that order; junction bases with no gene match: 5. The CDR3 nucleotides are TGTGCCATCAGTGAAGGAAGACTAGCGGGAACAGATACGCAGTATTTT. Its translation: CAISEGRLAGTDTQYF.

CDR3 bases: TGTGCCAGCTCACCGCGGGACAGCTATAATGAAAAACTGTTTTTT. It is translated as CASSPRDSYNEKLFF. This sequence joins TRBV18 and TRBJ1-4, with 7 bases that match TRBD1. Germline V gene sequence: CDR1 KGHSH, CDR2 LQKENI. The length of the CDR3 is 15 residues. Trimming cost V 3 bases and J 4 bases; bases outside gene matches: 5. The whole variable domain, remainder taken from reference TRBV18 and TRBJ1-4, is NAGVMQNPRHLVRRRGQEARLRCSPMKGHSHVYWYRQLPEEGLKFMVYLQKENIIDESGMPKERFSAEFPKEGPSILRIQQVVRGDSAAYFCASSPRDSYNEKLFFGSGTQLSVL.

This chain links TRBV14 with TRBJ2-5; 7 bases agree with TRBD2. V was pared by 0 bases and J by 4 bases, with 11 bases of the junction left unmatched. Germline values: CDR1 SGHDN, CDR2 FVKESK. The CDR3 extends over 17 amino acids. As DNA, the CDR3 is TGTGCCAGCAGCCAAGAGTACGCGGGAGTAAGGGGAGAGACCCAGTACTTC. Its translation: CASSQEYAGVRGETQYF.